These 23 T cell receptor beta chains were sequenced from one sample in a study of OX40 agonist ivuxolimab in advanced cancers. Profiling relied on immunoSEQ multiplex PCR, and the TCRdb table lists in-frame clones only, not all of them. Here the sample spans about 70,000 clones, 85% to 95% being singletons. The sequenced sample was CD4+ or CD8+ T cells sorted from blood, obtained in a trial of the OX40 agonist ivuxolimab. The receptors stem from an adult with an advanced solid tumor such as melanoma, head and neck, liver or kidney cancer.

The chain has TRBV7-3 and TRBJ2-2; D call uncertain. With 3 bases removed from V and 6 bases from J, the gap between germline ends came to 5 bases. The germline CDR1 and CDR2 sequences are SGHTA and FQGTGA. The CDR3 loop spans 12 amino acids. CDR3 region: CASSLGPGELFF. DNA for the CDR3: TGTGCCAGCAGCTTGGGTCCCGGGGAGCTGTTTTTT.

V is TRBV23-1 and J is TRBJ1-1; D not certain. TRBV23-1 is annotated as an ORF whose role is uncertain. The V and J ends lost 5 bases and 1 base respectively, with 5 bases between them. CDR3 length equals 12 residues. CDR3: CASSSRNTEAFF. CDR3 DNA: TGCGCCAGCAGTTCAAGGAACACTGAAGCTTTCTTT.

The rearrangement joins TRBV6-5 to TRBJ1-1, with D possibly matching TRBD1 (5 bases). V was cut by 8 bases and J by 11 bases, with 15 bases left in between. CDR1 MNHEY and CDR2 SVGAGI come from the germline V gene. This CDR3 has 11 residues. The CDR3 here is CASGGGFEAFF. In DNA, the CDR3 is TGTGCCAGCGGGGGGGGGTTCGAGGCTTTCTTT.

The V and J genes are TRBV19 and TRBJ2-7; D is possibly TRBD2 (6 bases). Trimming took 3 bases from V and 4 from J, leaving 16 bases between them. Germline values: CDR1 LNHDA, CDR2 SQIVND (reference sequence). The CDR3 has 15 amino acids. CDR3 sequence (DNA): TGTGCCAGTAGTATTCGAGGAGGGAGTTATTACGAGCAGTACTTC. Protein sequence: CASSIRGGSYYEQYF. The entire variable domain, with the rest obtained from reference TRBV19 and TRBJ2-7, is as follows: DGGITQSPKYLFRKEGQNVTLSCEQNLNHDAMYWYRQDPGQGLRLIYYSQIVNDFQKGDIAEGYSVSREKKESFPLTVTSAQKNPTAFYLCASSIRGGSYYEQYFGPGTRLTVT.

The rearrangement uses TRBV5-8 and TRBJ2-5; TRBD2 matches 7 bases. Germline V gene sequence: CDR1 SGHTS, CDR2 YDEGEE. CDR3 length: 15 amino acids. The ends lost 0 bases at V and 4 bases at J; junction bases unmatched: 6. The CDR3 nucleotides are TGTGCCAGCAGCTTGGCCCTGACTAGCACAGAGACCCAGTACTTC. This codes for CASSLALTSTETQYF.

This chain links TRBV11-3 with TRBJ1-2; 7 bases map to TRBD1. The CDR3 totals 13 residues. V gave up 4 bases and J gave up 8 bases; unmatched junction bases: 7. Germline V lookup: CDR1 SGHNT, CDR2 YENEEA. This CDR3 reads CASSSGQRWGYTF. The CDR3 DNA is TGTGCCAGCAGCTCGGGACAGCGGTGGGGCTACACCTTC.

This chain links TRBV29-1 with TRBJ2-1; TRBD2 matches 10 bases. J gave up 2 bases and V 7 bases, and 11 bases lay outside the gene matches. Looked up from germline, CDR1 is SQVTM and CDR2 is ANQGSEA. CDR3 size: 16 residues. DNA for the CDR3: TGCAGCGGCACCTCACTAGCGGGGCCCACCTACAATGAGCAGTTCTTC. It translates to CSGTSLAGPTYNEQFF.

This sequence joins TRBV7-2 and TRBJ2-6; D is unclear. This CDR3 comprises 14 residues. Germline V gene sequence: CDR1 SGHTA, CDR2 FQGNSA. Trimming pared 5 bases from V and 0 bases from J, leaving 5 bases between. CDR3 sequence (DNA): TGTGCCAGCAGCGGTCCCTCTGGGGCCAACGTCCTGACTTTC. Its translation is CASSGPSGANVLTF.

CDR3 coding DNA: TGTGCCAGCAGCCCCGGACAGGGGAAAATGAACACTGAAGCTTTCTTT. Its translation is CASSPGQGKMNTEAFF. The chain links TRBV11-2 to TRBJ1-1; 9 nucleotides agree with TRBD1. V was pared by 5 bases and J by 0 bases, with 7 bases of the junction left unmatched. This CDR3 comprises 16 residues. Germline V gene lookup returns CDR1 SGHAT and CDR2 FQNNGV.

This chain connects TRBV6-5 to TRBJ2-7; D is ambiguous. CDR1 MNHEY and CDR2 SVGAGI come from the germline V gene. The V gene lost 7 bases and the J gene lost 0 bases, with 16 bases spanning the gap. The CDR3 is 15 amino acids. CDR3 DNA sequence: TGTGCCAGCACCCTCTATCCGGGCAGCTCCTACGAGCAGTACTTC. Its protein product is CASTLYPGSSYEQYF.

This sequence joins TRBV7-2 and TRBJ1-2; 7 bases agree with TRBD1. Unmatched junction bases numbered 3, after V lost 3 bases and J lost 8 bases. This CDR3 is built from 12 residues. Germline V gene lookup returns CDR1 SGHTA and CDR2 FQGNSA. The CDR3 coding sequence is TGTGCCAGCAGCTTGGGACAGAAAGGCTACACCTTC. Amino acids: CASSLGQKGYTF.

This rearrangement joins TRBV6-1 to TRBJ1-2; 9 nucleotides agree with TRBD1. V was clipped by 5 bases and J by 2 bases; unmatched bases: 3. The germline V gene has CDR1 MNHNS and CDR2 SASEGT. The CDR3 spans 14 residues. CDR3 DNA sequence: TGTGCCAGCAGTAAAGGGACAGGGAACTATGGCTACACCTTC. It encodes CASSKGTGNYGYTF.

The CDR3, as DNA: TGTGCCTGGAGTGTTCCGTTTAGCACAGATACGCAGTATTTT. It translates to CAWSVPFSTDTQYF. The chain carries TRBV30 and TRBJ2-3, with D unclear. The CDR3 sequence is 14 residues long. Trimming cost V 0 bases and J 0 bases, with 7 bases left between them. The germline CDR1 and CDR2 sequences are GTSNPN and SVGIG (reference sequence).

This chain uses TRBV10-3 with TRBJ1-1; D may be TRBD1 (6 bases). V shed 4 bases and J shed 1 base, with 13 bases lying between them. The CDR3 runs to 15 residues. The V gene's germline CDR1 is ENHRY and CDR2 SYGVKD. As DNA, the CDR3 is TGTGCCATCAGTGGGGGAGGGACACAGAACACTGAAGCTTTCTTT. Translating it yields CAISGGGTQNTEAFF.

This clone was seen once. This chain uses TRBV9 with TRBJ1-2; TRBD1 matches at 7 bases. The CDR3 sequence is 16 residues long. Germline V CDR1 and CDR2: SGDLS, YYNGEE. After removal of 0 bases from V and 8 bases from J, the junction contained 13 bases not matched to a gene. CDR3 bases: TGTGCCAGCAGCGTAGAGGGGGCCAGAGGCACGCAAGGCTACACCTTC. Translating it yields CASSVEGARGTQGYTF.

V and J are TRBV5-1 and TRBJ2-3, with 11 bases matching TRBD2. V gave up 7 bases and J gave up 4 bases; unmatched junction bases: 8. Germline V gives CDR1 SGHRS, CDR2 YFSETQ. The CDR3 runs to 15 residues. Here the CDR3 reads CASAKLAGVSDTQYF. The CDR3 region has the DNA TGCGCCAGCGCCAAACTAGCGGGAGTCTCAGATACGCAGTATTTT. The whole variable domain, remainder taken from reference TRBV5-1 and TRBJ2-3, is KAGVTQTPRYLIKTRGQQVTLSCSPISGHRSVSWYQQTPGQGLQFLFEYFSETQRNKGNFPGRFSGRQFSNSRSEMNVSTLELGDSALYLCASAKLAGVSDTQYFGPGTRLTVL.

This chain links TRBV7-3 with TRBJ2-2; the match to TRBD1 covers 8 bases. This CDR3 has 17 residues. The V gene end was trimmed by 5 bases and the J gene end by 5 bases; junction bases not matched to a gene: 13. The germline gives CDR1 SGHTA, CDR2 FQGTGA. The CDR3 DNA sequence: TGTGCCAGCAGCCTGCAACCGTCAGGGGGCGTAACCGGGGAGCTGTTTTTT. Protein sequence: CASSLQPSGGVTGELFF.

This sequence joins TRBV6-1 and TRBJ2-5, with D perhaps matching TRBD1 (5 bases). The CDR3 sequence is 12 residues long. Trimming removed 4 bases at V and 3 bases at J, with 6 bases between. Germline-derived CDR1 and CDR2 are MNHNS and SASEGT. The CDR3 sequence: CASSVGEETQYF. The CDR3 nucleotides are TGTGCCAGCAGTGTAGGGGAAGAGACCCAGTACTTC.

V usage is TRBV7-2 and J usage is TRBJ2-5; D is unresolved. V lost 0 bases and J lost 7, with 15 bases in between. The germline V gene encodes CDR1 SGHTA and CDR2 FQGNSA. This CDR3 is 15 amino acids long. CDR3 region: CASSLARTGPGTQYF. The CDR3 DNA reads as TGTGCCAGCAGCTTAGCTCGCACCGGGCCGGGGACCCAGTACTTC. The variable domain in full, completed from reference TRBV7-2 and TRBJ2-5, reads GAGVSQSPSNKVTEKGKDVELRCDPISGHTALYWYRQSLGQGLEFLIYFQGNSAPDKSGLPSDRFSAERTGGSVSTLTIQRTQQEDSAVYLCASSLARTGPGTQYFGPGTRLLVL.

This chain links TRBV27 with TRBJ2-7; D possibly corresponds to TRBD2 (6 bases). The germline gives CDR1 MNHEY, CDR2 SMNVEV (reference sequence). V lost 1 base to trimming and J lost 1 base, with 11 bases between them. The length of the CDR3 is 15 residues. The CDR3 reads CASSLFLAGSYEQYF. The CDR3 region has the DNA TGTGCCAGCAGTTTATTTTTGGCGGGATCCTACGAGCAGTACTTC.

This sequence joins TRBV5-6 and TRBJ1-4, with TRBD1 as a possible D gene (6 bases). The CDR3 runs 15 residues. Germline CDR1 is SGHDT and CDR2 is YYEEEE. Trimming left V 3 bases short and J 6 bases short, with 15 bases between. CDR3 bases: TGTGCCAGCAGCTATACCGAGGGGGTCTATGAAAAACTGTTTTTT. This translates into CASSYTEGVYEKLFF.

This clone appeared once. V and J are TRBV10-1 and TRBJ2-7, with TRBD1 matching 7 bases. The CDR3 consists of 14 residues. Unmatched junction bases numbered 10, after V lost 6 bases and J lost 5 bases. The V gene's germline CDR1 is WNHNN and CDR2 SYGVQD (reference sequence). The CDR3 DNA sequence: TGCGCCAGCAGCAAGAGACAGGGTTTCGACGAGCAGTACTTC. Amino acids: CASSKRQGFDEQYF.

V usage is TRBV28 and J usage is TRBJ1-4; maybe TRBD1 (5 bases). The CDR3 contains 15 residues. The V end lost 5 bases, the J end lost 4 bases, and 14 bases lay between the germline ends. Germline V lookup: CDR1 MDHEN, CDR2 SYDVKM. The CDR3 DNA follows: TGTGCCAGCAGTCTCAGGAGGGGTCTTAATGAAAAACTGTTTTTT. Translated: CASSLRRGLNEKLFF.